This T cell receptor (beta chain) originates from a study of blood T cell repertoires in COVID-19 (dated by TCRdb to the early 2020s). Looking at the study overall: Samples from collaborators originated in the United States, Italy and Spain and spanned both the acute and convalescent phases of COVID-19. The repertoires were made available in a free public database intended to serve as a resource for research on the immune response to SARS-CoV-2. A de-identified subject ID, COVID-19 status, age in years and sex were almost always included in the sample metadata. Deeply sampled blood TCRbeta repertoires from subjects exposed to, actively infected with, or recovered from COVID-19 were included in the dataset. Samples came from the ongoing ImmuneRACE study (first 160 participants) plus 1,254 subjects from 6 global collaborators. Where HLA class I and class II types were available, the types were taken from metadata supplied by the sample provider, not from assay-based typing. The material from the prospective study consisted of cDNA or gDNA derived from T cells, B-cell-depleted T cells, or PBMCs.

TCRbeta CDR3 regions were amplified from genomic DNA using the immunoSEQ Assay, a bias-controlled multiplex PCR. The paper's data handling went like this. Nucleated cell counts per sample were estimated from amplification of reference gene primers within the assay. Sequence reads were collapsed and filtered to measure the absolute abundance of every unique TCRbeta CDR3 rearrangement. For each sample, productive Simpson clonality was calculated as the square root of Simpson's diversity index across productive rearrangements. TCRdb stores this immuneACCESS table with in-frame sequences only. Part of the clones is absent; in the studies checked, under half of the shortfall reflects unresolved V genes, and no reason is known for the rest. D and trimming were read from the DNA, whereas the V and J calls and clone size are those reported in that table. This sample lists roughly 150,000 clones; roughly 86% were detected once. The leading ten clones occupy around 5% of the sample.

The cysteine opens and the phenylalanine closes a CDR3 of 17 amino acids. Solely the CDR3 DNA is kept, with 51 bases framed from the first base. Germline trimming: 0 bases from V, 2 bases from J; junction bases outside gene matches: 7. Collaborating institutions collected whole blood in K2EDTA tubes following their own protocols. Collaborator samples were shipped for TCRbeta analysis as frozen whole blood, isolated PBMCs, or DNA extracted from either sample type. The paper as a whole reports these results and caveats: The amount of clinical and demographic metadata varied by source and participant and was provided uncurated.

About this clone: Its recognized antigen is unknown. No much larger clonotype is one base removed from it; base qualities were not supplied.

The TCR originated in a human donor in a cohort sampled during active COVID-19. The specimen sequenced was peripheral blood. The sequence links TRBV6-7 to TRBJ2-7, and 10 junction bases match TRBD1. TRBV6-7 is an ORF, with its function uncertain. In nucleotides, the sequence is TGTGCCAGCAGTTACTCGAAGGGGGACAGGGGAGCCTACGAGCAGTACTTC. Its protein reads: CASSYSKGDRGAYEQYF.